Presented here are 9 T cell receptor beta chains from one specimen sequenced in a study of cytomegalovirus exposure and HLA in healthy donors. Amplification used 60 Vbeta primers and 13 Jbeta primers. The table came from immunoSEQ multiplex PCR; TCRdb's copy has only in-frame clones and leaves some out. The data hold around 130,000 clones, with roughly 70% observed a single time. Source material: PBMCs. The receptors were gathered from a man in his forties in good health and CMV-seropositive.

V and J are TRBV15 and TRBJ2-3, with TRBD2 matching over 12 bases. The germline CDR1 and CDR2 sequences are LNHNV and YYDKDF (reference sequence). CDR3 length: 18 residues. Trimming at V came to 3 bases and at J to 2 bases, leaving 9 bases not matched to a gene. CDR3 region: CATSRTSGGATHTDTQYF. CDR3 sequence (DNA): TGTGCCACCAGCAGGACTAGCGGGGGAGCTACCCACACAGATACGCAGTATTTT.

The chain recombines TRBV12-2 with TRBJ2-5; the DNA was not compared with TRBD2, the D call given in the table. TRBV12-2 is listed as a pseudogene. CDR3 length: 15 amino acids. CDR3 residues: CASRPYASWNLTQYF. The CDR3 bases are TGTGCAAGTCGCCCCTACGCTAGTTGGAATTTGACCCAGTACTTC.

This chain connects TRBV28 to TRBJ2-7; 10 bases map to TRBD1. Germline CDR1 reads MDHEN; CDR2 reads SYDVKM. Germline trimming cut 0 bases from V and 3 bases from J; bases unmatched to any gene: 2. The CDR3 length is 15 residues. CDR3 bases: TGTGCCAGCAGTTTATGGGGACAGGGGAGCTACGAGCAGTACTTC. This translates into CASSLWGQGSYEQYF.

The chain couples TRBV30 to TRBJ1-5; TRBD1 is a possible D gene (5 bases). CDR3 size: 15 residues. V was pared by 5 bases and J by 0 bases, with 14 bases between. Germline CDR1 reads GTSNPN; CDR2 reads SVGIG (reference sequence). CDR3 coding DNA: TGTGCCTGGGGCGGGGGGATGCATAGCAATCAGCCCCAGCATTTT. Translated, it gives CAWGGGMHSNQPQHF. Full variable domain (missing parts from reference TRBV30 and TRBJ1-5): SQTIHQWPATLVQPVGSPLSLECTVEGTSNPNLYWYRQAAGRGLQLLFYSVGIGQISSEVPQNLSASRPQDRQFILSSKKLLLSDSGFYLCAWGGGMHSNQPQHFGDGTRLSIL.

V is TRBV7-2 and J is TRBJ2-2; the D gene is possibly TRBD2 (6 bases). V was clipped by 5 bases and J by 3 bases, with 16 bases between them. The CDR3 loop spans 16 amino acids. CDR1 and CDR2 (germline): SGHTA, FQGNSA. The CDR3 loop reads CASSPDGGSYTGELFF. DNA for the CDR3: TGTGCCAGCAGCCCCGATGGGGGGTCGTACACCGGGGAGCTGTTTTTT.

A single count supports this clone. The chain's CDR3 is CASSLDGGSGTEAFF. In DNA, the CDR3 is TGCGCCAGCAGCTTGGATGGGGGGAGCGGGACTGAAGCTTTCTTT. The chain joins TRBV5-1 to TRBJ1-1, with TRBD1 as a possible D gene (5 bases). V gave up 0 bases and J gave up 5 bases, with 14 bases separating them. In germline, CDR1 is SGHRS, CDR2 YFSETQ. This CDR3 region has 15 residues.

This chain connects TRBV13 to TRBJ2-2; 10 positions agree with TRBD1. The germline V gene has CDR1 PRHDT and CDR2 FYEKMQ (reference sequence). This CDR3 has 16 residues. Trimming at V came to 5 bases and at J to 5 bases, leaving 8 bases not matched to a gene. The CDR3 reads CASSPRTGGSTGELFF. In DNA, the CDR3 is TGTGCCAGCAGCCCCCGGACAGGGGGATCTACCGGGGAGCTGTTTTTT. The full variable domain, completed using reference TRBV13 and TRBJ2-2, is AAGVIQSPRHLIKEKRETATLKCYPIPRHDTVYWYQQGPGQDPQFLISFYEKMQSDKGSIPDRFSAQQFSDYHSELNMSSLELGDSALYFCASSPRTGGSTGELFFGEGSRLTVL.

The chain links TRBV12-5 to TRBJ1-1, with TRBD1 as a possible D gene (5 bases). The CDR3 loop spans 14 amino acids. V was shortened by 6 bases and J by 4 bases, with 15 bases between the two germline ends. CDR1 is LGHNT, CDR2 FRNRAP, per germline. CDR3 residues: CASGFGGVGTEAFF. The CDR3 DNA reads TGTGCTAGTGGCTTCGGGGGGGTAGGCACTGAAGCTTTCTTT.

This CDR3 is CASSLTQGGVDTQYF. The CDR3 coding sequence is TGTGCCAGCAGCTTAACGCAGGGGGGAGTAGATACGCAGTATTTT. The genes are TRBV7-2 and TRBJ2-3; D perhaps matches TRBD1 (7 bases). Germline CDR1 reads SGHTA; CDR2 reads FQGNSA. There are 15 residues in the CDR3. The V end lost 2 bases, the J end lost 5 bases, and 14 bases lay between the germline ends.